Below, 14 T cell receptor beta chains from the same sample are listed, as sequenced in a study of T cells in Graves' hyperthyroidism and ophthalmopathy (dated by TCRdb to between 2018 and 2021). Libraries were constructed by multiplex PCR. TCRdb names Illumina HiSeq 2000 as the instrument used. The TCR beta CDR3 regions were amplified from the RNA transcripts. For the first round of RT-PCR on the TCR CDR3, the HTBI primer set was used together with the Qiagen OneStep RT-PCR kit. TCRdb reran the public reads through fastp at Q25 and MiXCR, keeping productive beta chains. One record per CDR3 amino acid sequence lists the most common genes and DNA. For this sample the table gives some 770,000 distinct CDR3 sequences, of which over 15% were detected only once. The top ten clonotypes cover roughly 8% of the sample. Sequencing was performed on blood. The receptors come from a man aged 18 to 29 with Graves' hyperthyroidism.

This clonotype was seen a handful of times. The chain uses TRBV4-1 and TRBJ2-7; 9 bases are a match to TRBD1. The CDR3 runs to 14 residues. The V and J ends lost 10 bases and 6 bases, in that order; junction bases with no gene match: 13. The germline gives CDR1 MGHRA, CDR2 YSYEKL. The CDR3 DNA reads TGCGCCACCGCCCATGGACAGGGGTCCGCCGAGCAGTACTTC. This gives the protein CATAHGQGSAEQYF.

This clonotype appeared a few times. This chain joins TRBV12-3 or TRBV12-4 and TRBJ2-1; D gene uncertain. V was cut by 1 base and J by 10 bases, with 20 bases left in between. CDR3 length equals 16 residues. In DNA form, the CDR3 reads TGTGCCAGCAGTTTAGGTGACGAACTCCTGAAAGAGGAGCAGTTCTTC. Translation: CASSLGDELLKEEQFF.

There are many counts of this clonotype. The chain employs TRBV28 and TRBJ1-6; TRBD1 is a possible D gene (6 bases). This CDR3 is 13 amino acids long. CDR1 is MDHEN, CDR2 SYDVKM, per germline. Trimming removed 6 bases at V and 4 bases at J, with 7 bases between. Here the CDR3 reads CASRGQYNSPLHF. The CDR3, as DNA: TGTGCCAGCAGAGGACAGTATAATTCACCCCTCCACTTT.

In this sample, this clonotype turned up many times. CDR3 DNA sequence: TGTGCCAGCAGCTCCGGGGCCGGCGATACGCAGTATTTT. This encodes CASSSGAGDTQYF. V usage is TRBV28 and J usage is TRBJ2-3, with D perhaps given as TRBD1 or TRBD2 (5 bases each). This CDR3 has 13 amino acids. Trimming left V 6 bases short and J 6 bases short, with 13 bases between. Germline V gene data show CDR1 as MDHEN and CDR2 as SYDVKM.

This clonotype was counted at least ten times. CDR3 bases: TGCGCCAGCAGCTTGGGAGGGAGTGTGGGTGAGCAGTTCTTC. Its protein is CASSLGGSVGEQFF. This chain joins TRBV5-1 and TRBJ2-1; tentatively, D is TRBD2 (5 bases). Deletions cut 0 bases from V and 9 bases from J, with 13 bases between. The CDR3 is made up of 14 amino acids. Germline V gene data show CDR1 as SGHRS and CDR2 as YFSETQ.

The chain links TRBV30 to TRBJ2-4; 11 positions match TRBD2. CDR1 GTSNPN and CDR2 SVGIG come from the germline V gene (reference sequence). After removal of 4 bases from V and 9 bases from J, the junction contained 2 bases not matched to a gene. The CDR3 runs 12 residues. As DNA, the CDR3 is TGTGCCTGGACCGGGACTAGCGGCATTCAGTACTTC. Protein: CAWTGTSGIQYF.

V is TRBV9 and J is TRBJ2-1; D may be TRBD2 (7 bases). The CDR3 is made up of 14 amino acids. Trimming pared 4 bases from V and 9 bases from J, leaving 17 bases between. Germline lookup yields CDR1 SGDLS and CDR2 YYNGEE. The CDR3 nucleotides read TGTGCCAGCAGCTTTTCGCGGCGGGGGCCTGAGCAGTTCTTC. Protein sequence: CASSFSRRGPEQFF.

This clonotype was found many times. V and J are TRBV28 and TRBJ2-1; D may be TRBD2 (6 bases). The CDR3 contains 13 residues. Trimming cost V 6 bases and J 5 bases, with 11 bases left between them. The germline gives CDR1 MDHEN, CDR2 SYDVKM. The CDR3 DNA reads TGTGCCAGCAGGACTAGTTGGGACAATGAGCAGTTCTTC. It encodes CASRTSWDNEQFF.

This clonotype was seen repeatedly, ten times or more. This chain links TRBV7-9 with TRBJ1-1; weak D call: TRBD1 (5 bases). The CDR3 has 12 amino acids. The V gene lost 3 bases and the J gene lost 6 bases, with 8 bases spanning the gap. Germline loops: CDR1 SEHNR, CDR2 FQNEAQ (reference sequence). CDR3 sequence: CASSLGGAEAFF. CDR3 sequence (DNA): TGTGCCAGCAGCTTGGGGGGGGCTGAAGCTTTCTTT.

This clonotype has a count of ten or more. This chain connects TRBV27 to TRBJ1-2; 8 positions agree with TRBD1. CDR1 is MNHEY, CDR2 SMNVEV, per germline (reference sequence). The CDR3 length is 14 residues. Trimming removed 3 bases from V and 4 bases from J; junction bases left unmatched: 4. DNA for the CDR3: TGTGCCAGCAGTTTCTACAGGGGGTCCTATGGCTACACCTTC. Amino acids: CASSFYRGSYGYTF.

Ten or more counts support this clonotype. The CDR3 bases are TGTGCCAGCAGTTCAAATCGGGGCTTTAACTATGGCTACACCTTC. Its translation: CASSSNRGFNYGYTF. The chain uses TRBV7-9 and TRBJ1-2, with D possibly matching TRBD1 (5 bases). Deletions cut 6 bases from V and 1 base from J, with 15 bases between. In germline, CDR1 is SEHNR, CDR2 FQNEAQ (reference sequence). The CDR3 covers 15 residues.

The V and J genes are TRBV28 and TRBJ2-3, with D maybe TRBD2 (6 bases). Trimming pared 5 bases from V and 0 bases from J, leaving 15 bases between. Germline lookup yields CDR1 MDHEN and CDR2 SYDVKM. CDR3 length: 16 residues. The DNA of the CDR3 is TGTGCCAGCAGTCCCCAAACCGGGACTAGCACAGATACGCAGTATTTT. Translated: CASSPQTGTSTDTQYF.

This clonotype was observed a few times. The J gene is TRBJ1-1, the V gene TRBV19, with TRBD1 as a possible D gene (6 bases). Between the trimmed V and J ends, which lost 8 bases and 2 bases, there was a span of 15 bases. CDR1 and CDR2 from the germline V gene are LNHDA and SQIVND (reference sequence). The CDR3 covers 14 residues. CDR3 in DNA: TGTGCCAGTGCCCCCGGAGGGGGTAACACTGAAGCTTTCTTT. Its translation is CASAPGGGNTEAFF.

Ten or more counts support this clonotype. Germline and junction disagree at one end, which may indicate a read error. In DNA, the CDR3 is TGTGCTAGCAGCCCCCAGATGGGCGGGACGCACGAGCAGTACTTC. Protein product: CASSPQMGGTHEQYF. The V gene is TRBV7-7, the J gene TRBJ2-7; maybe TRBD2 (6 bases). The CDR3 covers 15 residues. The germline V gene encodes CDR1 SSHAT and CDR2 FNYEAQ (reference sequence).